This T cell receptor beta chain was recorded in a study of cytomegalovirus exposure and HLA in healthy donors (dated by TCRdb to about 2017). Broadly, across the study: The 500 to 800 repertoires of the first cohort and the 95 to 150 validation repertoires were produced on the same platform, according to a later analysis. The study aimed to test whether cataloging public T cell receptors could reveal signatures of past pathogen exposure. Besides the first cohort of around 700 subjects, a separate validation cohort made up of 90 to 150 different subjects was used. High-throughput TCR immunosequencing, statistical association of individual TCRs with disease status, and machine learning were combined to predict cytomegalovirus infection status.

Study-wide findings and limitations: Most TCR sequences were seen in very few donors, while some public TCRs were found in many individuals. According to the authors, the approach could potentially be generalized to other disease states and immunological phenotypes. The classifier was reported to diagnose cytomegalovirus status with high specificity and sensitivity in both the original cohort and the validation cohort. In a later analysis, TCRs clustered in the first cohort were found to also tend to co-occur in the roughly 130 validation repertoires, with 90% to 95% of cluster scores above 0. All 120 or so repertoires were used to score co-occurrence in the validation cohort in a later analysis, because that analysis had no HLA typing for the cohort. In the study, roughly 160 TCR beta chains were listed as associated with cytomegalovirus. A few of the identified cytomegalovirus-associated TCR beta chains were confirmed in vitro to be specific for cytomegalovirus antigens.

The donors belonged to the validation cohort of about 120 subjects, which was separate from the approximately 700-subject first cohort. The CDR3 measures 16 amino acids from cysteine to phenylalanine. The DNA shown is the 48-base CDR3, in frame from base 1. CDR1 and CDR2 are drawn from the germline V gene: SGHVS, FNYEAQ. The V end gives up 4 bases and the J end 4 bases, leaving 12 bases in the junction not matched to a gene. Receptor amplification or capture employed the immunoSEQ multiplex PCR assay. The authors processed their data as follows. A statistical classification framework was developed to diagnose cytomegalovirus status using the catalog of TCR beta chain sequences. TCRdb mirrors the immuneACCESS table, restricted to in-frame sequences. Some clones are absent from its copies; in checked studies, under half trace to an unresolved V gene, and the reason for the others is unknown. The DNA was the basis for D and trimming; V, J and clone size are from that table. The table for this sample lists 60,000 to 70,000 clones; 90% to 95% of them were counted only once. Clones ranked in the top ten supply about 5.2% of the sample.

For this clone: This receptor's antigen is unknown. The input lacks base qualities; no much larger clone sits a single base away.

The sample consisted of PBMCs. The clonotype was recovered from a man between 18 and 35 years old in good health and CMV-seropositive. The chain uses TRBV7-6 and TRBJ2-7; 8 central bases correspond to TRBD2. The CDR3 corresponds to CASSSQRRREEYEQYF. The bases are TGTGCCAGCAGCTCCCAGAGACGGCGGGAGGAATACGAGCAGTACTTC. Where the CDR3 stops, the reference TRBV7-6 and TRBJ2-7 genes take over; the full variable domain is GAGVSQSPRYKVTKRGQDVALRCDPISGHVSLYWYRQALGQGPEFLTYFNYEAQQDKSGLPNDRFSAERPEGSISTLTIQRTEQRDSAMYRCASSSQRRREEYEQYFGPGTRLTVT.